This is a list of T cell receptor beta chains from one sample in a study of T cell repertoires in cytomegalovirus infection. TCRdb used MiXCR to reprocess the reads, holding one entry per CDR3 protein. The data hold approximately 500,000 distinct CDR3 sequences, with approximately 17% observed a single time. Sequenced sample: CD8+ T cells from PBMCs. These receptors were taken from a human donor in good health (CMV status not recorded). Some clones in this sample may be carry-over from other donors' samples. The CDR3 runs from the conserved cysteine through the conserved F or W. A D gene is named only where the DNA matches it firmly. For some rows the clone size is stated as once, few or many, or as a class when expanded; others skip it.

clone size | J gene | V gene | D gene | CDR3 protein | CDR3 DNA
many | TRBJ2-1 | TRBV27 | - | CASSSRPYNEQFF | TGTGCCAGCAGTTCTAGACCCTACAATGAGCAGTTCTTC
many | TRBJ2-1 | TRBV10-3 | TRBD1 | CAIRPGQVYNEQFF | TGTGCCATCAGACCGGGACAGGTCTACAATGAGCAGTTCTTC
- | TRBJ2-1 | TRBV20-1 | TRBD2 | CSASGGSSYNEQFF | TGCAGTGCTAGCGGGGGGAGCTCCTACAATGAGCAGTTCTTC
many | TRBJ1-1 | TRBV12-3/TRBV12-4 | - | CASSFAETDTEAFF | TGTGCCAGCAGTTTCGCAGAAACTGACACTGAAGCTTTCTTT
many | TRBJ2-7 | TRBV7-8 | - | CASSLDSGTPSYEQYF | TGTGCCAGCAGCTTAGACTCCGGGACTCCTTCCTACGAGCAGTACTTC
many | TRBJ1-2 | TRBV7-8 | - | CASSPEVANYGYTF | TGTGCCAGCAGCCCCGAGGTAGCTAACTATGGCTACACCTTC
- | TRBJ2-1 | TRBV24-1 | - | CATSARLGLQRMHEQFF | TGTGCCACCAGTGCCAGACTGGGACTCCAGAGGATGCATGAGCAGTTCTTC
- | TRBJ2-7 | TRBV10-3 | - | CAIRADGSSYEQYF | TGTGCCATCAGGGCGGACGGGAGCTCCTACGAGCAGTACTTC
- | TRBJ1-1 | TRBV24-1 | - | CATSDTDGNTEAFF | TGTGCCACCAGTGACACCGACGGGAACACTGAAGCTTTCTTT
- | TRBJ2-5 | TRBV27 | - | CASSQDRDMTQYF | TGTGCCAGCAGTCAAGACCGGGACATGACCCAGTACTTC
many | TRBJ1-5 | TRBV19 | TRBD1 | CASSTRFGQGLSNQPQHF | TGTGCCAGTAGTACCCGCTTCGGACAGGGCTTGAGCAATCAGCCCCAGCATTTT